This is a list of T cell receptor beta chains from one sample in a study of cytomegalovirus exposure and HLA in healthy donors. Assay: immunoSEQ multiplex PCR; the TCRdb copy retains only in-frame clones and omits some. This sample's table reports 100,000 to 150,000 clones. The sample was PBMCs. The receptor source for this set is a woman between 35 and 50 years old in good health and CMV-seropositive. Both conserved end residues are part of each CDR3. The D gene is left open where the match is weak.

>TRBV18|TRBD1|TRBJ1-4
CASSRDRENEKLFF
TGTGCCAGCTCGCGGGACAGGGAGAATGAAAAACTGTTTTTT
>TRBV18|.|TRBJ1-5
CASSPERVSNQPQHF
TGTGCCAGCTCACCTGAGAGGGTTAGCAATCAGCCCCAGCATTTT
>TRBV11-3|.|TRBJ2-3
CASSFGRGSDTQYF
TGTGCCAGCAGCTTCGGCAGGGGCTCAGATACGCAGTATTTT
>TRBV19|TRBD1|TRBJ2-3
CASSSDGRQGSTDTQYF
TGTGCCAGTAGTAGTGACGGTCGACAGGGTAGCACAGATACGCAGTATTTT
>TRBV18|TRBD1|TRBJ2-5
CASSPRQGQETQYF
TGTGCCAGCTCACCCAGACAGGGCCAAGAGACCCAGTACTTC
>TRBV15|TRBD1|TRBJ1-2
CATSRGGQDLGYTF
TGTGCCACCAGCAGAGGGGGACAGGATCTTGGCTACACCTTC
>TRBV11-3|TRBD2|TRBJ2-1
CASSLGAGGPYNEQFF
TGTGCCAGCAGCTTAGGCGCGGGAGGTCCTTACAATGAGCAGTTCTTC
>TRBV27|.|TRBJ2-2
CASSLGLEGKAGELFF
TGTGCCAGCAGTTTAGGGTTGGAGGGGAAGGCCGGGGAGCTGTTTTTT
>TRBV27|.|TRBJ1-1
CASSSRGQGNTEAFF
TGTGCCAGCAGTTCCAGGGGACAAGGGAACACTGAAGCTTTCTTT
>TRBV29-1|TRBD1|TRBJ2-1
CSVSTGDPYNEQFF
TGCAGCGTTTCCACAGGGGACCCCTACAATGAGCAGTTCTTC
>TRBV7-3|.|TRBJ2-7
CASSRDNNYEQYF
TGTGCCAGCAGCCGGGACAACAACTACGAGCAGTACTTC
>TRBV6-1|.|TRBJ2-5
CASSDLGVGETQYF
TGTGCCAGCAGTGACTTAGGGGTAGGAGAGACCCAGTACTTC
>TRBV28|TRBD2|TRBJ2-1
CALAGQLRNEQFF
TGTGCCCTAGCGGGACAGTTGCGCAATGAGCAGTTCTTC
>TRBV25-1|.|TRBJ1-2
CASSEFRRGGYGYTF
TGTGCCAGCAGTGAATTTAGGAGGGGGGGTTATGGCTACACCTTC
>TRBV7-8|TRBD1|TRBJ2-7
CASSVKTGSFEQYF
TGTGCCAGCAGCGTTAAGACAGGGTCATTCGAGCAGTACTTC
>TRBV7-2|TRBD2|TRBJ2-7
CASSQRDGWGEQYF
TGTGCCAGCAGCCAGCGGGATGGTTGGGGCGAGCAGTACTTC
>TRBV5-1|.|TRBJ2-3
CASSSEVNRPYTDTQYF
TGCGCCAGCAGCTCGGAGGTGAACAGACCCTACACAGATACGCAGTATTTT
>TRBV2|TRBD2|TRBJ2-1
CASSEPSGRWSEQFF
TGTGCCAGCAGTGAGCCGAGCGGGAGATGGAGTGAGCAGTTCTTC
>TRBV10-3|.|TRBJ2-7
CAIRAETYEQYF
TGTGCCATCAGAGCGGAGACCTACGAGCAGTACTTC
>TRBV4-3|TRBD2|TRBJ2-7
CASGRIAGGEQYF
TGCGCCAGCGGCCGGATAGCGGGCGGCGAGCAGTACTTC
>TRBV28|TRBD2|TRBJ2-2
CATKTSGRIGRTGELFF
TGTGCCACCAAAACTAGCGGGAGGATCGGGCGGACCGGGGAGCTGTTTTTT
>TRBV2|.|TRBJ2-6
CASSANRAAGANVLTF
TGTGCCAGCAGTGCTAACAGGGCTGCTGGGGCCAACGTCCTGACTTTC
>TRBV10-3|.|TRBJ1-2
CAISEKAGLRSYGYTF
TGTGCCATCAGTGAAAAAGCAGGGTTACGGAGCTATGGCTACACCTTC
>TRBV6-6|TRBD1|TRBJ1-1
CASSLEGALTEAFF
TGTGCCAGCAGTTTAGAGGGGGCGCTTACTGAAGCTTTCTTT
>TRBV10-2|.|TRBJ2-7
CASSESYEQYF
TGCGCCAGCAGTGAGTCCTACGAGCAGTACTTC
>TRBV18|.|TRBJ1-3
CASSPGFSGNTIYF
TGTGCCAGCTCACCAGGCTTCTCTGGAAACACCATATATTTT
>TRBV27|TRBD1|TRBJ1-4
CASSPLSVGRGPTNEKLFF
TGTGCCAGCAGTCCCCTCTCCGTCGGTAGGGGGCCAACTAATGAAAAACTGTTTTTT
>TRBV19|TRBD1|TRBJ2-1
CASSRLRGLNEQFF
TGTGCCAGTAGTAGATTGAGGGGGCTCAATGAGCAGTTCTTC
>TRBV28|TRBD1|TRBJ1-1
CASSFWTGRVNTEAFF
TGTGCCAGCAGTTTTTGGACAGGGAGGGTGAACACTGAAGCTTTCTTT
>TRBV2|TRBD2|TRBJ2-3
CASSITGSTGGTQYF
TGTGCCAGCAGCATTACTGGCTCGACGGGGGGGACGCAGTATTTT
>TRBV18|.|TRBJ2-2
CASSPREGRNTGELFF
TGTGCCAGCTCCCCGAGAGAGGGAAGGAACACCGGGGAGCTGTTTTTT
>TRBV7-9|TRBD2|TRBJ2-3
CASSLVRLAGGPDTQYF
TGTGCCAGCAGCTTAGTCCGACTAGCGGGAGGCCCAGATACGCAGTATTTT
>TRBV5-4|TRBD2|TRBJ2-7
CASSPRGGATYEQYF
TGTGCCAGCAGCCCCCGCGGGGGGGCAACCTACGAGCAGTACTTC
>TRBV10-3|TRBD1|TRBJ1-3
CATRDSSGNTIYF
TGTGCCACTCGGGACAGCTCTGGAAACACCATATATTTT
>TRBV2|TRBD1|TRBJ1-1
CASSHGRDRDSEAFF
TGTGCCAGCAGCCATGGAAGGGACAGGGACTCTGAAGCTTTCTTT
>TRBV6-1|.|TRBJ1-5
CASSDPGRNQPQHF
TGTGCCAGCAGTGACCCAGGGCGCAATCAGCCCCAGCATTTT
>TRBV7-8|TRBD1|TRBJ1-1
CASSLTLTGYTEAFF
TGTGCCAGCAGCTTAACCCTGACAGGGTATACTGAAGCTTTCTTT
>TRBV5-8|.|TRBJ2-1
CASSLGTGTYNEQFF
TGTGCCAGCAGCCTTGGAACAGGAACGTACAATGAGCAGTTCTTC
>TRBV11-2|TRBD1|TRBJ1-4
CASSLIVPRTGGKGEKLFF
TGTGCCAGCAGCTTAATTGTCCCCCGGACAGGGGGAAAGGGTGAAAAACTGTTTTTT
>TRBV6-5|TRBD1|TRBJ1-1
CASSRPTGMNTEAFF
TGTGCCAGCAGTCGTCCGACAGGGATGAACACTGAAGCTTTCTTT
>TRBV27|TRBD1|TRBJ2-1
CASSLRDRGYNEQFF
TGTGCCAGCAGTTTAAGGGACAGGGGGTACAATGAGCAGTTCTTC
>TRBV15|.|TRBJ1-2
CATSRVVRGDYGYTF
TGTGCCACCAGCAGAGTGGTCAGGGGAGACTATGGCTACACCTTC
>TRBV5-8|.|TRBJ2-3
CASSWRRGSTDTQYF
TGTGCCAGCAGCTGGAGGAGGGGTAGCACAGATACGCAGTATTTT
>TRBV6-1|.|TRBJ1-1
CASSQVTNTEAFF
TGTGCCAGCAGTCAGGTCACGAACACTGAAGCTTTCTTT
>TRBV30|.|TRBJ2-7
CATLRGSGEQYF
TGTGCCACTCTCCGGGGTTCCGGCGAGCAGTACTTC
>TRBV7-9|TRBD2|TRBJ2-1
CASSLGGRSYNEQFF
TGTGCCAGCAGCTTAGGCGGGAGGTCCTACAATGAGCAGTTCTTC
>TRBV9|TRBD2|TRBJ2-3
CASSANSGGRGLTDTQYF
TGTGCCAGCAGCGCTAATTCCGGGGGGAGGGGACTCACAGATACGCAGTATTTT
>TRBV29-1|TRBD1|TRBJ2-3
CSSRGQGAVDTQYF
TGCAGCTCACGTGGACAGGGGGCCGTAGATACGCAGTATTTT
>TRBV6-5|TRBD1|TRBJ2-2
CASSYSGQGTTGELFF
TGTGCCAGCAGTTACTCGGGACAGGGAACTACCGGGGAGCTGTTTTTT
>TRBV5-1|.|TRBJ2-5
CASRSLGGYQETQYF
TGCGCCAGCAGGTCCCTGGGGGGTTACCAAGAGACCCAGTACTTC
>TRBV7-2|.|TRBJ2-7
CASSLDTFSYEQYF
TGTGCCAGCAGCTTAGACACATTCTCCTACGAGCAGTACTTC
>TRBV27|TRBD1|TRBJ1-5
CASSFTGVGQPQHF
TGTGCCAGCAGTTTCACAGGGGTAGGCCAGCCCCAGCATTTT
>TRBV11-2|TRBD1|TRBJ1-4
CASTLGGTNEKLFF
TGTGCCAGCACTCTAGGGGGCACTAATGAAAAACTGTTTTTT
>TRBV19|TRBD2|TRBJ2-2
CASSGSGRTNTGELFF
TGTGCCAGTAGTGGTAGCGGGAGAACGAACACCGGGGAGCTGTTTTTT
>TRBV27|.|TRBJ1-2
CASRNFYGYTF
TGTGCCAGCAGGAACTTCTATGGCTACACCTTC